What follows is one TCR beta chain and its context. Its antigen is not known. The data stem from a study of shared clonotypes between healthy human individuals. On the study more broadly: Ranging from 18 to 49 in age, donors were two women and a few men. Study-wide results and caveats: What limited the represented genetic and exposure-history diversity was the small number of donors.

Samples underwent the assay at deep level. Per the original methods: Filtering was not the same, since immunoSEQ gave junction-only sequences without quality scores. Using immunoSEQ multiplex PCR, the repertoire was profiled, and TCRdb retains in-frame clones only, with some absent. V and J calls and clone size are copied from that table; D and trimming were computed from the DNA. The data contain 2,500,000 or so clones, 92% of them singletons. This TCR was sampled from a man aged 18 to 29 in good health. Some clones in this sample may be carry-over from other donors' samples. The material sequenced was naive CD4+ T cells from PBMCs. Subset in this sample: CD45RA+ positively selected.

CDR3 in amino acids: CASSLLGVGELFF. CDR3 in DNA: TGCGCCAGCAGCTTGCTCGGGGTCGGGGAGCTGTTTTTT. The chain is built from TRBV5-1 and TRBJ2-2, with D possibly being TRBD2 (5 bases). The germline CDR1 and CDR2 sequences are SGHRS and YFSETQ. This CDR3 comprises 13 residues. Trimming cost V 1 base and J 7 bases, with 8 bases left between them.